The 25 T cell receptor beta chains below come from one sample, sequenced in a study of multiple sclerosis patients with progressive multifocal leukoencephalopathy. Time point in this sample: time of PML onset. Sequencing used immunoSEQ multiplex PCR; TCRdb keeps in-frame clones, though not all of them. In the table there are approximately 29,000 clones, more than 80% of which are singletons. The sample here was PBMCs, taken from a patient treated with natalizumab. The receptors come from a woman in her thirties with progressive multifocal leukoencephalopathy.

This chain links TRBV14 with TRBJ1-1; D is uncertain. The V gene's germline CDR1 is SGHDN and CDR2 FVKESK. V lost 0 bases, J lost 4 bases, and 6 bases lay in between. CDR3 length: 13 residues. CDR3 amino acids: CASSQEVGTEAFF. The CDR3 nucleotides are TGTGCCAGCAGCCAAGAGGTAGGCACTGAAGCTTTCTTT.

Regarding this clone: Additional DNA sequences in this sample encode the identical CDR3. The chain's CDR3 is CASSLGQGGYEQYF. The CDR3 DNA sequence: TGTGCCAGCAGTTTGGGCCAGGGAGGCTACGAGCAGTACTTC. This chain uses TRBV28 with TRBJ2-7, with a possible D match to TRBD2 (6 bases). The CDR3 is 14 residues long. V lost 3 bases and J 3 bases, leaving 12 bases between the germline ends. Germline lookup yields CDR1 MDHEN and CDR2 SYDVKM.

As concerns this clone: At one of its ends the junction is not consistent with the germline gene, which may arise from a read error. The chain employs TRBV7-7 and TRBJ2-3; D possibly corresponds to TRBD1 (5 bases). The CDR3 spans 15 residues. Germline loops: CDR1 SSHAT, CDR2 FNYEAQ (reference sequence). CDR3 loop: CASSLEPGWADTQYF. CDR3 nucleotides: TGTGCTAGCAGCTTAGAGCCAGGGTGGGCAGATACGCAGTATTTT.

This clone was seen a single time. This chain links TRBV6-5 with TRBJ1-3, with a tentative D call TRBD1 (5 bases). Between the trimmed V and J ends, which lost 0 bases and 2 bases, there was a span of 8 bases. CDR1 and CDR2 from the germline V gene are MNHEY and SVGAGI. The CDR3 runs 15 residues. CDR3 loop: CASSYSTGAGNTIYF. The CDR3 nucleotides read TGTGCCAGCAGTTACTCGACGGGGGCTGGAAACACCATATATTTT.

The chain has TRBV29-1 and TRBJ2-7; D perhaps matches TRBD2 (6 bases). This CDR3 is built from 15 residues. The V gene's germline CDR1 is SQVTM and CDR2 ANQGSEA. Trimming took off 1 base at V and 0 bases at J, with 13 bases between the two ends. The CDR3 nucleotides read TGCAGCGTTGAAGGTCTTGGGGGGAGCTCCTACGAGCAGTACTTC. Translated, it gives CSVEGLGGSSYEQYF.

The rearrangement links TRBV5-8 to TRBJ1-1, with D unresolved. This CDR3 region has 13 residues. V gave up 5 bases and J gave up 7 bases, with 15 bases separating them. From germline, CDR1 is SGHTS and CDR2 YDEGEE. CDR3 coding DNA: TGTGCCAGCAGTCTAGACCTCGACCTTGAAGCTTTCTTT. Encoded protein: CASSLDLDLEAFF.

The CDR3 region has the DNA TGTGCCAGCAGCTTAGGGACTAGCGGATTCACAGATACGCAGTATTTT. It is translated as CASSLGTSGFTDTQYF. V gene TRBV11-2 combines with J gene TRBJ2-3; the match to TRBD2 covers 10 bases. CDR3 length equals 16 residues. Germline values: CDR1 SGHAT, CDR2 FQNNGV. J lost 2 bases, V lost 1 base, and 3 bases had no gene match.

The CDR3 nucleotides are TGTGCCAGCAGCTTGACCGACAGGGGCGGGGAGACCCAGTACTTC. Translation gives CASSLTDRGGETQYF. This chain links TRBV5-6 with TRBJ2-5; 8 bases line up with TRBD1. CDR1 and CDR2 from the germline V gene are SGHDT and YYEEEE. This CDR3 comprises 15 residues. V shed 1 base, J shed 5 bases, and the junction held 7 bases outside the gene matches.

This chain links TRBV25-1 with TRBJ2-1; 7 bases are shared with TRBD1. Looked up from germline, CDR1 is MGHDK and CDR2 is SYGVNS. V lost 3 bases and J lost 5; bases outside the gene matches: 10. This CDR3 is built from 16 residues. The CDR3 bases are TGTGCCAGCAGTGAGATGACAGGGCCGATAAACAATGAGCAGTTCTTC. Translation gives CASSEMTGPINNEQFF.

This rearrangement joins TRBV7-8 to TRBJ2-5; D gene uncertain. V was trimmed by 2 bases and J by 4 bases, leaving 8 bases between them. The CDR3 is 13 residues long. CDR1 SGHVS and CDR2 FQNEAQ come from the germline V gene. DNA of the CDR3: TGTGCCAGCAGCTTATCTGGGCGAGAGACCCAGTACTTC. It specifies CASSLSGRETQYF.

The V call is TRBV4-1, the J call TRBJ2-3, with D possibly matching TRBD2 (5 bases). The germline V and J ends were trimmed by 3 bases and 2 bases, with 21 bases remaining between them. CDR1 is MGHRA and CDR2 is YSYEKL in the germline V gene. The CDR3 is made up of 18 amino acids. The CDR3 bases are TGCGCCAGCAGCCAGTCCCCTCTGCGGGCCGGCTACACAGATACGCAGTATTTT. This translates into CASSQSPLRAGYTDTQYF.

The rearrangement uses TRBV6-4 and TRBJ2-2, with 10 nucleotides matching TRBD1. The CDR3 sequence is 17 residues long. The germline V gene encodes CDR1 MRHNA and CDR2 SNTAGT. V was clipped by 2 bases and J by 3 bases; unmatched bases: 6. The CDR3 sequence: CASSDPSGTGDTGELFF. As DNA, the CDR3 is TGTGCCAGCAGTGACCCGTCCGGGACAGGGGACACCGGGGAGCTGTTTTTT.

The gene calls are TRBV5-8 and TRBJ1-1, with D perhaps matching TRBD1 (6 bases). Germline loops: CDR1 SGHTS, CDR2 YDEGEE. Trimming pared 1 base from V and 7 bases from J, leaving 8 bases between. CDR3 length equals 12 residues. The CDR3 loop is CASSLTGFEAFF. CDR3 nucleotides: TGTGCCAGCAGCTTGACAGGGTTTGAAGCTTTCTTT.

In DNA, the CDR3 is TGTGCCAGCAGTGACAATGCCTACGAGCAGTACTTC. Translation gives CASSDNAYEQYF. V gene TRBV25-1 combines with J gene TRBJ2-7; D is undetermined. V lost 3 bases, J lost 2 bases, and 5 bases lay in between. CDR3 length: 12 amino acids. The germline gives CDR1 MGHDK, CDR2 SYGVNS.

This chain joins TRBV11-2 and TRBJ2-5; D gene ambiguous. The DNA end favors TRBJ2-7, so the J call may be wrong. Germline CDR1 SGHAT, CDR2 FQNNGV. This CDR3 region has 11 residues. CDR3 region: CASSPMHEQYF. The CDR3 region has the DNA TGTGCCAGCAGCCCGATGCACGAGCAGTACTTC.

The count of this clone is one. The chain recombines TRBV5-1 with TRBJ2-4; the D is unclear. The CDR3 consists of 20 residues. CDR1 SGHRS and CDR2 YFSETQ come from the germline V gene. Trimming stripped 4 bases from V and 5 bases from J, with 31 bases between. This chain's CDR3 is CASSQNLEPLGPQGQNIQYF. CDR3 in DNA: TGCGCCAGCAGCCAAAACCTGGAACCTCTAGGACCCCAAGGCCAAAACATTCAGTACTTC.

The chain joins TRBV4-1 to TRBJ2-3, with D possibly TRBD1 on 6 matching bases. There are 16 residues in the CDR3. Germline V CDR1 and CDR2: MGHRA, YSYEKL. Trimming pared 1 base from V and 2 bases from J, leaving 13 bases between. CDR3 residues: CASSQVSQGLTDTQYF. CDR3 bases: TGCGCCAGCAGCCAAGTATCGCAGGGGCTCACAGATACGCAGTATTTT.

Regarding this clone: This sample includes further DNA sequences coding for the same CDR3. The chain employs TRBV7-8 and TRBJ2-3; perhaps D is TRBD1 or TRBD2 (6 bases each). Trimming took 1 base from V and 6 from J, leaving 11 bases between them. Germline V lookup: CDR1 SGHVS, CDR2 FQNEAQ. CDR3 length: 14 residues. The CDR3 nucleotides are TGTGCCAGCAGCTTAGGGGGGGCGGGCGATACGCAGTATTTT. This translates into CASSLGGAGDTQYF.

This chain connects TRBV28 to TRBJ1-5, with TRBD1 matching over 7 bases. J was trimmed by 2 bases and V by 3 bases; bases with no gene match: 4. The CDR3 is 15 residues long. Looked up from germline, CDR1 is MDHEN and CDR2 is SYDVKM. CDR3 loop: CASSFSTGGNQPQHF. CDR3 nucleotides: TGTGCCAGCAGTTTCTCTACAGGGGGCAATCAGCCCCAGCATTTT. The full variable domain, its missing parts supplied by reference TRBV28 and TRBJ1-5, is DVKVTQSSRYLVKRTGEKVFLECVQDMDHENMFWYRQDPGLGLRLIYFSYDVKMKEKGDIPEGYSVSREKKERFSLILESASTNQTSMYLCASSFSTGGNQPQHFGDGTRLSIL.

In this sample, this clone turned up once. CDR3 loop: CASSWGDGSNQPQHF. The CDR3 DNA reads as TGTGCCAGCAGCTGGGGGGACGGCTCGAATCAGCCCCAGCATTTT. V is TRBV5-8 and J is TRBJ1-5, with D perhaps TRBD1 (5 bases). Trimming removed 3 bases at V and 4 bases at J, with 14 bases between. The CDR3 loop spans 15 amino acids. Germline V lookup: CDR1 SGHTS, CDR2 YDEGEE.

V and J are TRBV4-1 and TRBJ2-1; D not certain. The CDR3 has 16 residues. V shed 1 base and J shed 1 base, with 11 bases lying between them. Germline loops: CDR1 MGHRA, CDR2 YSYEKL. The DNA of the CDR3 is TGCGCCAGCAGCCAAGTTGATCTCCTTTCCTACAATGAGCAGTTCTTC. It encodes CASSQVDLLSYNEQFF.

This chain joins TRBV7-2 and TRBJ2-7; D possibly corresponds to TRBD1 (5 bases). The CDR3 spans 13 residues. Between the trimmed V and J ends, which lost 1 base and 6 bases, there was a span of 10 bases. CDR1 is SGHTA and CDR2 is FQGNSA in the germline V gene. The CDR3 loop reads CASSLVREREQYF. DNA of the CDR3: TGTGCCAGCAGCTTAGTCAGGGAACGCGAGCAGTACTTC.

The rearrangement links TRBV4-2 to TRBJ1-1; TRBD1 is a possible D gene (5 bases). V was shortened by 3 bases and J by 6 bases, with 11 bases between the two germline ends. Germline CDR1 reads LGHNA; CDR2 reads YNFKEQ. The CDR3 covers 13 residues. The CDR3 nucleotides are TGTGCCAGCAGCCAGGCGCCGGGGGCTGAAGCTTTCTTT. Translating gives CASSQAPGAEAFF.

This clone was seen a few times. The J gene is TRBJ2-3, the V gene TRBV6-4, with 11 bases aligning to TRBD2. This CDR3 is built from 15 residues. J gave up 6 bases and V 6 bases, and 8 bases lay outside the gene matches. The germline V gene has CDR1 MRHNA and CDR2 SNTAGT. The DNA for the CDR3 is TGTGCCAGCAGCCAACTAGCGGGAGTTAAGGATACGCAGTATTTT. Translation: CASSQLAGVKDTQYF.

The chain is built from TRBV6-1 and TRBJ1-5; D perhaps matches TRBD1 (5 bases). This CDR3 has 14 amino acids. Deletions cut 6 bases from V and 3 bases from J, with 12 bases between. The germline V gene encodes CDR1 MNHNS and CDR2 SASEGT. CDR3 sequence: CASSSGLFNQPQHF. The DNA for the CDR3 is TGTGCCAGCAGCTCGGGACTCTTCAATCAGCCCCAGCATTTT.